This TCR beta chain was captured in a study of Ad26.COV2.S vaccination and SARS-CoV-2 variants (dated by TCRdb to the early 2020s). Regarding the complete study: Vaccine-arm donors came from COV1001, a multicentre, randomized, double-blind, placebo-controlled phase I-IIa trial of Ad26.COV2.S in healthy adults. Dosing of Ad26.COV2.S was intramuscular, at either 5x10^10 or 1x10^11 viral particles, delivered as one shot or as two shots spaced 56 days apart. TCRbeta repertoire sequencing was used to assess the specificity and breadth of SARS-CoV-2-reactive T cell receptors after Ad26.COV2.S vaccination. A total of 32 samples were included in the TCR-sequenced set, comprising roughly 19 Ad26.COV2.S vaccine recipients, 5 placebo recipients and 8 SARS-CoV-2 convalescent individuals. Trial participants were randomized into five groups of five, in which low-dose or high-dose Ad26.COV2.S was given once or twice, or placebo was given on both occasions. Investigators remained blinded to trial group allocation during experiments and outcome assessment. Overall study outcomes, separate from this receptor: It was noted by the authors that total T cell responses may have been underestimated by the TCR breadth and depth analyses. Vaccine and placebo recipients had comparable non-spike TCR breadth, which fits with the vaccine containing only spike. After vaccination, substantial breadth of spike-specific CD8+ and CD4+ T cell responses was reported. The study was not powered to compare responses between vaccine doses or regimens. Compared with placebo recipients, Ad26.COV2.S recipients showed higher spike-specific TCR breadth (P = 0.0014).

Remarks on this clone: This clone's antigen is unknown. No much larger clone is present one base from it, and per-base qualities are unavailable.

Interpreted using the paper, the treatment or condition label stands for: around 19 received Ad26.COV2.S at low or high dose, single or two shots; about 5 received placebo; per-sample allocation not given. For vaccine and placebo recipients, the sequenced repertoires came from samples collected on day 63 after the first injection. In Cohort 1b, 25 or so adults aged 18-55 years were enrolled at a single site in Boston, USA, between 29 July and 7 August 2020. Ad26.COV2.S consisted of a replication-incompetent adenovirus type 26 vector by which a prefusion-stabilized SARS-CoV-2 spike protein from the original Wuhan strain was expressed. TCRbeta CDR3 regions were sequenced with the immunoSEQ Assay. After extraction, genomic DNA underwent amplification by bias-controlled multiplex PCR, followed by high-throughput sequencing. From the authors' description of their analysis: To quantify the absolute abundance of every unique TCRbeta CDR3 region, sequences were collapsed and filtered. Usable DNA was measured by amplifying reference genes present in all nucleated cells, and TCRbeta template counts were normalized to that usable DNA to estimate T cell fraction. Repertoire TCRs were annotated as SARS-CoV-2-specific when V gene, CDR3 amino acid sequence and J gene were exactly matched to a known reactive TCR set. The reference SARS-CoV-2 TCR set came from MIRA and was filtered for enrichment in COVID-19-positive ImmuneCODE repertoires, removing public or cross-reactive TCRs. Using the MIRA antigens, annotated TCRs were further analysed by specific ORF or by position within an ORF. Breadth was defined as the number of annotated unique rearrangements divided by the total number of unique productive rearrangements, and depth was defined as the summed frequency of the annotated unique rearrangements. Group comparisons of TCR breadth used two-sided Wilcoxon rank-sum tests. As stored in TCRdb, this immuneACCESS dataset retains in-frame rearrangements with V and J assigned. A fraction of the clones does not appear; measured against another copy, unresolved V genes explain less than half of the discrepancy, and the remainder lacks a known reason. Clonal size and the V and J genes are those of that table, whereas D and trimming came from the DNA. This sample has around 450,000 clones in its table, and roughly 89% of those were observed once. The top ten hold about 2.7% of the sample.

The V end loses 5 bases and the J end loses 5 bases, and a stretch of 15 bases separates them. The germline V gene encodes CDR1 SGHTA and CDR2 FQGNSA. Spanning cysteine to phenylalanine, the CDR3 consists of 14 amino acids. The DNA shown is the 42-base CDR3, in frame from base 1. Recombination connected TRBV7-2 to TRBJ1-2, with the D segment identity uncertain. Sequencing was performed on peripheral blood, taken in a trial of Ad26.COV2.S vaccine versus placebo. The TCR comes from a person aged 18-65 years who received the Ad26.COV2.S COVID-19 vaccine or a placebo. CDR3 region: CASSPRQQYYGYTF. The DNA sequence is TGTGCCAGCAGCCCACGGCAACAATATTATGGCTACACCTTC.